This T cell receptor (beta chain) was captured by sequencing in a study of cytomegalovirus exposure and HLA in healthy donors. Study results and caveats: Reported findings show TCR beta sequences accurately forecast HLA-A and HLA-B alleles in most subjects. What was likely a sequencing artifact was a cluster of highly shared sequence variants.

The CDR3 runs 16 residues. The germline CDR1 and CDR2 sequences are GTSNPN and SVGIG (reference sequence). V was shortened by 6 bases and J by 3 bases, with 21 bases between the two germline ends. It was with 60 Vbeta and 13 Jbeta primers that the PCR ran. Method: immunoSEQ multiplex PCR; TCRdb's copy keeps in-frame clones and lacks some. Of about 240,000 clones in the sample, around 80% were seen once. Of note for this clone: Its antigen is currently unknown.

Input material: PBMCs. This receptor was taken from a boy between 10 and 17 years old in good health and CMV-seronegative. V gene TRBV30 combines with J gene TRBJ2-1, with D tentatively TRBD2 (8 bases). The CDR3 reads CACTREGAYLYNEQFF. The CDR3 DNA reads TGTGCCTGCACCCGGGAGGGGGCTTACCTCTACAATGAGCAGTTCTTC.